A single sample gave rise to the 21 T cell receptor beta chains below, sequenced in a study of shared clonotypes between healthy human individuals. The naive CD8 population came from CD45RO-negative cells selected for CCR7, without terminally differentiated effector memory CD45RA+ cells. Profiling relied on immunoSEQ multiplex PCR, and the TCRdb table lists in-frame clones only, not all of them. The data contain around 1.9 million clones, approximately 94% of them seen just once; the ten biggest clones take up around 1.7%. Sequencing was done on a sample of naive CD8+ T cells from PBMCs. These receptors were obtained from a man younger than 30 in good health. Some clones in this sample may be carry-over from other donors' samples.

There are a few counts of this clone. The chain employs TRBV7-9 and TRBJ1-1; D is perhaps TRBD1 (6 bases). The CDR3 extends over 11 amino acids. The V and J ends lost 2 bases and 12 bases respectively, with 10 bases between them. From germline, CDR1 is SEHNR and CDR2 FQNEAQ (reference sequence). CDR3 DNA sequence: TGTGCCAGCAGCTTATGGGGGGCTCCTTTCTTT. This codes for CASSLWGAPFF.

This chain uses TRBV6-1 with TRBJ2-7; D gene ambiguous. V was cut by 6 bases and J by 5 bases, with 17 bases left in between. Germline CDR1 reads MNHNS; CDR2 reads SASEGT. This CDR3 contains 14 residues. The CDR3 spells CASRRNPDVHEQYF. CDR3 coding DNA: TGTGCCAGCAGGAGAAACCCGGACGTCCACGAGCAGTACTTC.

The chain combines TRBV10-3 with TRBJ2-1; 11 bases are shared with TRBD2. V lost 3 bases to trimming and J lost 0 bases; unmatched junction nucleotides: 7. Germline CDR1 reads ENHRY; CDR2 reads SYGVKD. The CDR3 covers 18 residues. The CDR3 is CAISELLAGESSYNEQFF. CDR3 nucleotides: TGTGCCATCAGTGAATTACTAGCGGGAGAGAGCTCCTACAATGAGCAGTTCTTC.

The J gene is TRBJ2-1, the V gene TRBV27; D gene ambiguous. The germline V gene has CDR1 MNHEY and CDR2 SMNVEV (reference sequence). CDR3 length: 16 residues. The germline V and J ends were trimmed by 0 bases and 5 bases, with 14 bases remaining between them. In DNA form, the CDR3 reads TGTGCCAGCAGTTTATCGTTGTATCCCCTGGACAATGAGCAGTTCTTC. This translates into CASSLSLYPLDNEQFF.

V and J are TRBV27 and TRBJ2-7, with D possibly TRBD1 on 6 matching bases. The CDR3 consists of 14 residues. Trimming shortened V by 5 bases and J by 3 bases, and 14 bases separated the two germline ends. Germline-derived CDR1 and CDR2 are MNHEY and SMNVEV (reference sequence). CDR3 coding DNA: TGTGCCAGCAGTCCCGGACAGCTAGGCTACGAGCAGTACTTC. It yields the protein CASSPGQLGYEQYF.

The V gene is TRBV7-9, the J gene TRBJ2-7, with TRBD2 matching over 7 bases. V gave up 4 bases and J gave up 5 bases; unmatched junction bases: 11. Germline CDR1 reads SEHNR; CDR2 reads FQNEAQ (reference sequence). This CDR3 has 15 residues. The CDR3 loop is CASSSRAGVEDEQYF. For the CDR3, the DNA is TGTGCCAGCAGCTCCCGTGCGGGAGTAGAGGACGAGCAGTACTTC.

The CDR3: CASSSRGLDNEQFF. DNA of the CDR3: TGTGCCAGCAGTTCCAGGGGGCTTGACAATGAGCAGTTCTTC. The rearrangement uses TRBV6-4 and TRBJ2-1; 8 nucleotides agree with TRBD1. Germline V gene data show CDR1 as MRHNA and CDR2 as SNTAGT. There are 14 residues in the CDR3. V gave up 5 bases and J gave up 5 bases; unmatched junction bases: 5.

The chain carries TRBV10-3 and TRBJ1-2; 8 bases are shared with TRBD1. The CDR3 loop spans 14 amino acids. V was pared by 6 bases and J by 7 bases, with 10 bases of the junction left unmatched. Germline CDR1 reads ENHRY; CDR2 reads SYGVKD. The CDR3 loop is CAISTPDRVGGYTF. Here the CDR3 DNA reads TGTGCCATCAGCACCCCGGACAGGGTCGGTGGCTACACCTTC.

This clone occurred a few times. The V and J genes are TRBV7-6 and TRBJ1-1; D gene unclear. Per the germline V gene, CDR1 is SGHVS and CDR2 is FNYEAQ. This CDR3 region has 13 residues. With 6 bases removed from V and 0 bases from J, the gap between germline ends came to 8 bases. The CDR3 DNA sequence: TGTGCCAGCAGTTGGGCATTGAACACTGAAGCTTTCTTT. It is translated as CASSWALNTEAFF. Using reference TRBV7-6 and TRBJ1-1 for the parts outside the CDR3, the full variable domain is GAGVSQSPRYKVTKRGQDVALRCDPISGHVSLYWYRQALGQGPEFLTYFNYEAQQDKSGLPNDRFSAERPEGSISTLTIQRTEQRDSAMYRCASSWALNTEAFFGQGTRLTVV.

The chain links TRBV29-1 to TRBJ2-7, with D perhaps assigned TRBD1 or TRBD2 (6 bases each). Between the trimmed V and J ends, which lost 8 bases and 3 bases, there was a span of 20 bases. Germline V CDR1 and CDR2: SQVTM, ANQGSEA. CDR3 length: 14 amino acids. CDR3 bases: TGCAGCATCGTGGGGGGCTCGACATTCTACGAGCAGTACTTC. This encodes CSIVGGSTFYEQYF.

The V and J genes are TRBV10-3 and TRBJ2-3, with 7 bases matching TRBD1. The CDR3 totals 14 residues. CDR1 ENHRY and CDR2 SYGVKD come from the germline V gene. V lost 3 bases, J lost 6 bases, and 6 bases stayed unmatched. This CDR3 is CAISERGPPDTQYF. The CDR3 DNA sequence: TGTGCCATCAGTGAAAGGGGGCCCCCCGATACGCAGTATTTT.

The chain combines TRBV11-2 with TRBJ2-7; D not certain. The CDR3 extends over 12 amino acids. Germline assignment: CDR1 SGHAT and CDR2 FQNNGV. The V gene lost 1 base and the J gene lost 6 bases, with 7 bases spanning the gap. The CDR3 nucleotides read TGTGCCAGCAGCTTAGCCGGGTTCGAGCAGTACTTC. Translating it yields CASSLAGFEQYF.

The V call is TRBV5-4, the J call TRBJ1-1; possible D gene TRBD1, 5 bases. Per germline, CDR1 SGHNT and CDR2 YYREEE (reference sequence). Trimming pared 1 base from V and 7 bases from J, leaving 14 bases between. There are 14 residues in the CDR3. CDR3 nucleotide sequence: TGTGCCAGCAGCTTGCATGACAGCAGATTTGAAGCTTTCTTT. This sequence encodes CASSLHDSRFEAFF.

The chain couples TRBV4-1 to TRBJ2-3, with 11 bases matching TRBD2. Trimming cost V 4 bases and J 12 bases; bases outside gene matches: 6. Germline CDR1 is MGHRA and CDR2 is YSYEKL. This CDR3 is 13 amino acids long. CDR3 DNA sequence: TGCGCCAGCAGCCCCTTGGGGACTAGCGGACAGTATTTT. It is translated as CASSPLGTSGQYF.

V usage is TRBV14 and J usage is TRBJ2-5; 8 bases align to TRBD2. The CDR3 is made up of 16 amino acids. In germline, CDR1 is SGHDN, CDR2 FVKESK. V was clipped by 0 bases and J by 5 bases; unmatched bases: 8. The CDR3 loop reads CASSQDFGRAGETQYF. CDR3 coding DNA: TGTGCCAGCAGCCAAGACTTCGGGAGGGCCGGGGAGACCCAGTACTTC.

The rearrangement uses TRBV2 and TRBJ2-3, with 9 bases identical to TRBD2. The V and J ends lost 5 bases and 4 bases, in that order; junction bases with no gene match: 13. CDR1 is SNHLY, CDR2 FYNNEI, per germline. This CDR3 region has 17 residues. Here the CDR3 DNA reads TGTGCCAGCAGTACCGGGACTAGCTTAGCTCCTTCAGATACGCAGTATTTT. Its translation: CASSTGTSLAPSDTQYF.

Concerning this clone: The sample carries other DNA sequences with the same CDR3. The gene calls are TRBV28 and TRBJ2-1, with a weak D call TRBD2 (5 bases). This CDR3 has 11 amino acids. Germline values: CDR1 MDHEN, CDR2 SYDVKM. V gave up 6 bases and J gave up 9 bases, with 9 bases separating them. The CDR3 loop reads CASSEGGEQFF. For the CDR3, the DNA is TGTGCCAGCAGCGAGGGCGGTGAGCAGTTCTTC.

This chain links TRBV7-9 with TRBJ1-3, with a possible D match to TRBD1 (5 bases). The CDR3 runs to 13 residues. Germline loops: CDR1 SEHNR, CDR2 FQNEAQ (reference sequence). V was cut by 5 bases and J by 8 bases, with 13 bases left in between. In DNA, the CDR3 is TGTGCCAGCAGCCTCCCTGTAGGGGACACCATATATTTT. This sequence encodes CASSLPVGDTIYF.

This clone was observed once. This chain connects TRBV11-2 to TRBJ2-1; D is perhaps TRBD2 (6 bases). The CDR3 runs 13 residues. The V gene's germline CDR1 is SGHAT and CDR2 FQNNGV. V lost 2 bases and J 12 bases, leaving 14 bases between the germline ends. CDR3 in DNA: TGTGCCAGCAGCTTATTTGATTGGGGAGGGCAGTTCTTC. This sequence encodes CASSLFDWGGQFF.

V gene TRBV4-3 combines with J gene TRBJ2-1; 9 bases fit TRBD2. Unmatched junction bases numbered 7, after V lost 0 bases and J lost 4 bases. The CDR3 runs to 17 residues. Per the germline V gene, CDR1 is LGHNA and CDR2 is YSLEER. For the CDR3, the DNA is TGCGCCAGCAGCCAAGATCCAGCGGGAGGACGTTACAATGAGCAGTTCTTC. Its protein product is CASSQDPAGGRYNEQFF.

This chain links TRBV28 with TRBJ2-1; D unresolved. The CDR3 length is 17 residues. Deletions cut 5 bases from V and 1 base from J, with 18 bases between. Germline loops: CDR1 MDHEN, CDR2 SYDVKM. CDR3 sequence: CASSLPFNVGSYNEQFF. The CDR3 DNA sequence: TGTGCCAGCAGTCTCCCATTCAATGTGGGATCCTACAATGAGCAGTTCTTC.